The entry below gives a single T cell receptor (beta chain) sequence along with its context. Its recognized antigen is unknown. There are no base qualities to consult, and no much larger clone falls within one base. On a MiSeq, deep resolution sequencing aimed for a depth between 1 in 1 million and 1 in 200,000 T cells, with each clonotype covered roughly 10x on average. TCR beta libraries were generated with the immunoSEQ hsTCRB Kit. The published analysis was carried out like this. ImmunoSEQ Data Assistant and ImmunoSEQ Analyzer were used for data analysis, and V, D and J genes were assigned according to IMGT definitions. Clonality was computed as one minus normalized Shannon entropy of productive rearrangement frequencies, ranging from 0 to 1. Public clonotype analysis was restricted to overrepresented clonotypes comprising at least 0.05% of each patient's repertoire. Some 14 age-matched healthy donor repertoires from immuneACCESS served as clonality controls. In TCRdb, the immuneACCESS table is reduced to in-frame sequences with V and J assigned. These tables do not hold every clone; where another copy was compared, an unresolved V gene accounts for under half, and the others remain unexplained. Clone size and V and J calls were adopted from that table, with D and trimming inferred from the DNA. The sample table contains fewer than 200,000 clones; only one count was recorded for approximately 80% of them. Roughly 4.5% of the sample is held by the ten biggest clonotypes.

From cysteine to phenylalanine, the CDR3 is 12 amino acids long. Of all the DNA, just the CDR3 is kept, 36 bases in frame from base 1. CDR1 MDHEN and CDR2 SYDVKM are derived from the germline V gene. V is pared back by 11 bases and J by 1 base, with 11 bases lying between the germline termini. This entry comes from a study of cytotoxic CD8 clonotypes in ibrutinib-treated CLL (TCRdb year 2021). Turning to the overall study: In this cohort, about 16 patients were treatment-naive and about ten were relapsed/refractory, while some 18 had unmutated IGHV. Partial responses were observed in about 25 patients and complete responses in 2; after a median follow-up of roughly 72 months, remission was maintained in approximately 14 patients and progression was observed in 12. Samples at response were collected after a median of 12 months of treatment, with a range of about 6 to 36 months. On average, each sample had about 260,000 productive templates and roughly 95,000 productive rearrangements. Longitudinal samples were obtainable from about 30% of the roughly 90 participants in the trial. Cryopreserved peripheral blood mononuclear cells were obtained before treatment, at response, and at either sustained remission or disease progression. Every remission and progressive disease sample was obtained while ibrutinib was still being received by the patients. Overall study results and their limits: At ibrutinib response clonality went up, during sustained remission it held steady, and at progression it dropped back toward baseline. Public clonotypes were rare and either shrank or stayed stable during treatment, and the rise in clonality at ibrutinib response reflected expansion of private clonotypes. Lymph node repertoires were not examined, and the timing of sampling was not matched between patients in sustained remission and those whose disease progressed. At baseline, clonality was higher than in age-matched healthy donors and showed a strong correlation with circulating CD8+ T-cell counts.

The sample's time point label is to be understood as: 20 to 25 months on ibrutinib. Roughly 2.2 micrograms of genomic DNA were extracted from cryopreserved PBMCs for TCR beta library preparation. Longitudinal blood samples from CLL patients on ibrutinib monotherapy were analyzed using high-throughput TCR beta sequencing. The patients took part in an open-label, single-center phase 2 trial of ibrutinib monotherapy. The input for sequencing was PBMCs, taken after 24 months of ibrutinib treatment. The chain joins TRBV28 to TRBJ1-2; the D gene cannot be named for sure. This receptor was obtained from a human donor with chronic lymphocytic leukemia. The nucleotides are TGTGCCTGTCTGGTCGGTAACTATGGCTACACCTTC. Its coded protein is CACLVGNYGYTF.